What follows are 5 T cell receptor beta chains derived from one specimen sequenced in a study of T cell repertoires in cytomegalovirus infection. TCRdb independently ran MiXCR on the reads; one entry per CDR3 protein. The table includes under 850,000 distinct CDR3 sequences, less than 40% detected once. The material sequenced was PBMCs. The receptors here all came from a human donor in good health (CMV status not recorded). Some clones in this sample may be carry-over from other donors' samples.

A word on this clonotype: This may arise from a read error, as a much more abundant clone is one base away. V is TRBV19 and J is TRBJ2-4; D might be TRBD1 (6 bases). CDR1 is LNHDA and CDR2 is SQIVND in the germline V gene (reference sequence). CDR3 length equals 15 residues. V lost 7 bases and J lost 8, with 21 bases in between. For the CDR3, the DNA is TGTGCCAGTATTGACCGGGACAAGGGGTTCTACATTCAGTACTTC. This codes for CASIDRDKGFYIQYF.

The rearrangement joins TRBV30 to TRBJ2-6; D uncertain. The V and J ends lost 3 bases and 0 bases respectively, with 15 bases between them. The germline CDR1 and CDR2 sequences are GTSNPN and SVGIG (reference sequence). This CDR3 is 17 amino acids long. The CDR3 region is CAWSRPLGSSGANVLTF. The CDR3 DNA reads as TGTGCCTGGAGCCGACCGTTGGGCAGCTCTGGGGCCAACGTCCTGACTTTC.

This clonotype showed up just a few times. This chain's CDR3 is CASSQGQTATNEKLFF. The CDR3 bases are TGCGCCAGCAGCCAAGGACAGACAGCAACTAATGAAAAACTGTTTTTT. This chain uses TRBV4-1 with TRBJ1-4; a weak D match, TRBD1 (5 bases). Germline CDR1 is MGHRA and CDR2 is YSYEKL. This CDR3 spans 16 amino acids. V lost 1 base and J 0 bases, leaving 9 bases between the germline ends.

This clonotype was observed a handful of times. J is TRBJ2-7 and V is TRBV7-9; TRBD1 or TRBD2 may be the D gene (5 bases each). In germline, CDR1 is SEHNR, CDR2 FQNEAQ (reference sequence). V lost 5 bases and J lost 2, with 19 bases in between. This CDR3 has 16 amino acids. The CDR3 region is CASSIDTGTEAYEQYF. CDR3 DNA sequence: TGTGCCAGCAGCATCGATACCGGGACCGAGGCCTACGAGCAGTACTTC.

This clonotype was counted only a few times. The chain recombines TRBV5-1 with TRBJ2-3; TRBD2 agrees at 8 bases. The CDR3 consists of 14 residues. V shed 5 bases and J 4 bases; nucleotides not matched to a gene: 6. The germline V gene has CDR1 SGHRS and CDR2 YFSETQ. CDR3 sequence reads: CASRTSESSDTQYF. In nucleotides, the CDR3 is TGCGCCAGCAGGACTAGCGAGTCCTCAGATACGCAGTATTTT. Complete variable domain (other parts from reference TRBV5-1 and TRBJ2-3): KAGVTQTPRYLIKTRGQQVTLSCSPISGHRSVSWYQQTPGQGLQFLFEYFSETQRNKGNFPGRFSGRQFSNSRSEMNVSTLELGDSALYLCASRTSESSDTQYFGPGTRLTVL.